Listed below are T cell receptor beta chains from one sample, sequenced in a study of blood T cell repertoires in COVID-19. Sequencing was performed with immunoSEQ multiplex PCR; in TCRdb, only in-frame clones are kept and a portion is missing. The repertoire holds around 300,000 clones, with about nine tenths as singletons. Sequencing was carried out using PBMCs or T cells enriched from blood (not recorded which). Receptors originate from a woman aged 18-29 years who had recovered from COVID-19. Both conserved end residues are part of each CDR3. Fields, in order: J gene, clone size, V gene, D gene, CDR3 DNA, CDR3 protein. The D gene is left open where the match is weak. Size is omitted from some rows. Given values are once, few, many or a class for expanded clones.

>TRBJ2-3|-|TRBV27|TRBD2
TGTGCCAGCAGTCCCCTAGCGGGCGCCACAGATACGCAGTATTTT
CASSPLAGATDTQYF
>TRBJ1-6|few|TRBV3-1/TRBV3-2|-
TGTGCCAGCAGCCAAGGGCTCTGGGGCAGGTCGGGTTCACCCCTCCACTTT
CASSQGLWGRSGSPLHF
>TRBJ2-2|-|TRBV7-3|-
TGTGCCAGCAGCTCGCTAGCCACCGGGGAGCTGTTTTTT
CASSSLATGELFF
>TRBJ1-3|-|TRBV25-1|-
TGTGCCAGGACTGTCTCGATCGCTGGAAACACCATATATTTT
CARTVSIAGNTIYF
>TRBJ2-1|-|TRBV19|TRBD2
TGTGCCAGTAATTCCCTCGGGGCGGGAGGCGTGGGGAATGAGCAGTTCTTC
CASNSLGAGGVGNEQFF
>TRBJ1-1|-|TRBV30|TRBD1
TGTGCCTGGAGTAGGGACAGGGCGCGGACTGAAGCTTTCTTT
CAWSRDRARTEAFF
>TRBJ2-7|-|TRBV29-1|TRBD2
TGCAGCGTTGAAGCCCGATCGACTAGCGGGAGTATCTACGAGCAGTACTTC
CSVEARSTSGSIYEQYF
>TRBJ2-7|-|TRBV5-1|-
TGCGCCAGCAGCTTTGCAGGTCCCCTTGGCTACGAGCAGTACTTC
CASSFAGPLGYEQYF
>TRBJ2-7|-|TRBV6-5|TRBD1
TGTGCCAGCAGTTCCCCGGGGACAGGACTCTACGAGCAGTACTTC
CASSSPGTGLYEQYF
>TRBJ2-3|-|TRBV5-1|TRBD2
TGCGCCAGCAGCCATGATCGCGGGGGGGCTCGCACAGATACGCAGTATTTT
CASSHDRGGARTDTQYF
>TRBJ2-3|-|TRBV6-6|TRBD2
TGTGCCAGCAGTCCAAATAGCGGGGGGGGCACAGATACGCAGTATTTT
CASSPNSGGGTDTQYF
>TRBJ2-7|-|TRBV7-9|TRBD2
TGTGCCAGCAGCTTAGGACTAGCGGGAGGGAACGCTTACGAGCAGTACTTC
CASSLGLAGGNAYEQYF
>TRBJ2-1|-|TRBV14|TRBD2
TGTGCCAGCAGCCAAGGGGGGGGTCTGTTCTTC
CASSQGGGLFF
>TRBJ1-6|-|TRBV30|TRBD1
TGTGCCTGGAGTGTAGGGGCTTCACAGGGGAAAGATTCACCCCTCCACTTT
CAWSVGASQGKDSPLHF
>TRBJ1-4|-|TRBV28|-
TGTGCCAGCAGTTTAGCAGGCAGGGAAAATGAAAAACTGTTTTTT
CASSLAGRENEKLFF
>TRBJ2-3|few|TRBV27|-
TGTGCCAGCAGTCCCCGGACAGATAACACAGATACGCAGTATTTT
CASSPRTDNTDTQYF
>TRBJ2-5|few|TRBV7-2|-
TGTGCCAGCAGCTTTAACAGAGAGACCCAGTACTTC
CASSFNRETQYF
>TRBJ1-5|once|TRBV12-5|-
TGTGCTAGTTCCGGGGGAAATCAGCCCCAGCATTTT
CASSGGNQPQHF
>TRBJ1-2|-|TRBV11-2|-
TGTGCCAGCAGCTCATACAGGGTTTCGGGCGGCCGAGGAGGCTACACCTTC
CASSSYRVSGGRGGYTF
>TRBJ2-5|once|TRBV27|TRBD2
TGTGCCAGCAGGCCCCTATCACTAGCGGGAGTAGGGGAAGAGACCCAGTACTTC
CASRPLSLAGVGEETQYF
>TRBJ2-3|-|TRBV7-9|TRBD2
TGTGCCAGCAGCAAAACTAGCGGGGGCACAGATACGCAGTATTTT
CASSKTSGGTDTQYF
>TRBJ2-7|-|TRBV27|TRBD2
TGTGCCAGCAGAATGGCGGGAGCGTACGAGCAGTACTTC
CASRMAGAYEQYF
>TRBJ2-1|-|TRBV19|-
TGTGCCAGTAGTATTGGCAGAAGCTCCTACAATGAGCAGTTCTTC
CASSIGRSSYNEQFF
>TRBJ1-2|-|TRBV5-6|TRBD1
TGTGCCAGCAGCACCGGGACAGGGCATAAAGGCTACACCTTC
CASSTGTGHKGYTF
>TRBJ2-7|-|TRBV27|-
TGTGCCAGCAGTTTCGGACACCCCCTTAACGAGCAGTACTTC
CASSFGHPLNEQYF
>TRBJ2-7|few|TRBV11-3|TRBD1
TGTGCCAGCAGCTTGAGCCGACAGGGTGGCGAGCAGTACTTC
CASSLSRQGGEQYF
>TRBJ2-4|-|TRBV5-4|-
TGTGCCAGCAGCTTTTTAACGGGAGCGGAGAACATTCAGTACTTC
CASSFLTGAENIQYF
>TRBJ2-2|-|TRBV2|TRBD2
TGTGCCAGCAGTGGACGGGGGGGCCAAATCGGGGAGCTGTTTTTT
CASSGRGGQIGELFF
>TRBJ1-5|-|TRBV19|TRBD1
TGTGCCAGTAGGGGGTCCGGGACAGCTAGCAATCAGCCCCAGCATTTT
CASRGSGTASNQPQHF
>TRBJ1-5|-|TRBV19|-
TGTGCCAGTAGTACCACAGGGAGCAATCAGCCCCAGCATTTT
CASSTTGSNQPQHF
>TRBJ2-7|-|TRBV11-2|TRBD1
TGTGCCAGCAGCTTAGGCTCGGGGACAGTATTCTCGTACGAGCAGTACTTC
CASSLGSGTVFSYEQYF
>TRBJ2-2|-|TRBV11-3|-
TGTGCCAGCAGCTTAGACGGGACTCCTTCGAACACCGGGGAGCTGTTTTTT
CASSLDGTPSNTGELFF
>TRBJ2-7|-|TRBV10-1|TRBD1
TGCGCCAGCAGTGAGGGGACAGACAGGAACGAGCAGTACTTC
CASSEGTDRNEQYF
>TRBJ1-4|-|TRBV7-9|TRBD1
TGTGCCAGCAGCCTTGGACAGGCAACTAATGAAAAACTGTTTTTT
CASSLGQATNEKLFF
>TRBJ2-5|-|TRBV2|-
TGTGCCAGCAGTGTTCTGCGGTACCAAGAGACCCAGTACTTC
CASSVLRYQETQYF
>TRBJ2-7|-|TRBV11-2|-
TGTGCCAGCAGCATGAGATACGAGCAGTACTTC
CASSMRYEQYF
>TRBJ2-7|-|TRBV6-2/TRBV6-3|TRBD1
TGTGCCAGCAGTCGGGGCAGGGGGCAATACGAGCAGTACTTC
CASSRGRGQYEQYF
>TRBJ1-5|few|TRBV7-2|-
TGTGCCAGCAGCTTAGCGCTCCAGAATCAGCCCCAGCATTTT
CASSLALQNQPQHF
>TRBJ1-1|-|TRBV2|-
TGTGCCAGCAGTGTACGGGCAGGGCCTGAAGCTTTCTTT
CASSVRAGPEAFF
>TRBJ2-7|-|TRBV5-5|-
TGTGCCAGCAGCAAAGGACAGAACTCCTACGAGCAGTACTTC
CASSKGQNSYEQYF
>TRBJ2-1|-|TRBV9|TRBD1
TGTGCCAGCAGCGAACAACCGGGACAGGGGGCCCATGAGCAGTTCTTC
CASSEQPGQGAHEQFF
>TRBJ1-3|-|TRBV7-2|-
TGTGCCAGCAGCTACACGACTACTCTCGGAAACACCATATATTTT
CASSYTTTLGNTIYF